Listed below are T cell receptor beta chains from one sample, sequenced in a study of identical twins. Using its own MiXCR run on the 5' RACE reads, TCRdb lists one record per CDR3 protein. The sample includes 690,000 or so distinct CDR3 sequences, more than 6.5% of them seen just once. The sample also formed part of further work on yellow fever vaccine responses in identical twins.

Sequencing used PBMCs. Every receptor here comes from a woman aged 18-35 years in good health. Each CDR3 is given with its conserved first and last residue. A D gene is named only where the DNA matches it firmly. For some rows the clone size is stated as once, few or many, or as a class when expanded; others skip it.

clone_size j_call v_call d_call cdr3_aa cdr3_nt
many TRBJ2-1 TRBV12-3/TRBV12-4 NA CASSFGTLYNEQFF TGTGCCAGCAGTTTTGGGACTTTATACAATGAGCAGTTCTTC
many TRBJ2-6 TRBV20-1 NA CSAKLSTGANVLTF TGCAGTGCTAAACTAAGTACTGGGGCCAACGTCCTGACTTTC
NA TRBJ2-7 TRBV28 NA CATGIPYEQYF TGTGCGACCGGGATTCCGTACGAGCAGTACTTC
NA TRBJ2-2 TRBV15 NA CATSRDSYTGELFF TGTGCCACCAGCAGAGATAGTTACACCGGGGAGCTGTTTTTT
many TRBJ2-7 TRBV29-1 NA CSLESGGEQYF TGCAGCTTAGAATCCGGCGGCGAGCAGTACTTC
many TRBJ2-1 TRBV28 NA CASSWVTPPFPSQSGQFF TGTGCCAGCAGTTGGGTCACACCCCCTTTTCCATCCCAAAGTGGGCAGTTCTTC
many TRBJ2-5 TRBV28 TRBD2 CASSLSGSRETQYF TGTGCCAGCAGTTTAAGCGGGAGTAGGGAGACCCAGTACTTC
NA TRBJ2-1 TRBV28 TRBD2 CASTFEGLEDNEQFF TGTGCCAGCACCTTTGAGGGACTAGAAGACAATGAGCAGTTCTTC
few TRBJ2-7 TRBV18 TRBD1 CASSPSRDRAYEQYF TGTGCCAGCTCACCATCACGGGACAGAGCCTACGAGCAGTACTTC
NA TRBJ2-7 TRBV2 NA CASKDRSYEQYF TGTGCCAGCAAGGACAGATCCTACGAGCAGTACTTC
NA TRBJ2-1 TRBV5-1 NA CASSFSNNEQFF TGCGCCAGCAGCTTTTCTAACAATGAGCAGTTCTTC
NA TRBJ2-7 TRBV7-2 TRBD2 CAISHERDSTYEQYF TGTGCCATCAGCCATGAGCGGGACTCCACCTACGAGCAGTACTTC
few TRBJ2-1 TRBV20-1 TRBD2 CSASGGARNEQFF TGCAGTGCCAGCGGGGGGGCCCGGAATGAGCAGTTCTTC
many TRBJ2-7 TRBV5-6 TRBD2 CASSSLAGGRFDEQYF TGTGCCAGCAGCTCCCTAGCGGGAGGACGTTTTGACGAGCAGTACTTC
many TRBJ2-7 TRBV10-3 TRBD1 CAISPTGGGSYEQYF TGTGCCATCAGCCCGACAGGGGGAGGTTCCTACGAGCAGTACTTC
few TRBJ2-3 TRBV10-1 TRBD2 CASSDLTSGRNTQYF TGCGCCAGCAGTGACCTGACTAGCGGGAGAAATACGCAGTATTTT
NA TRBJ2-3 TRBV4-1 NA CASSQSPTTDTQYF TGCGCCAGCAGCCAGTCCCCGACCACAGATACGCAGTATTTT
NA TRBJ2-1 TRBV7-9 TRBD2 CASSRAGTSGNNEQFF TGTGCCAGCAGCCGTGCCGGGACTAGCGGGAACAATGAGCAGTTCTTC
NA TRBJ2-7 TRBV12-3/TRBV12-4 NA CASKPPGGTYEQYF TGTGCCAGCAAACCCCCAGGCGGGACCTACGAGCAGTACTTC
NA TRBJ2-5 TRBV4-3 TRBD1 CASSQYRQGSETQYF TGCGCCAGCAGCCAATATCGACAGGGATCCGAGACCCAGTACTTC
few TRBJ2-1 TRBV29-1 NA CSVGQNNEQFF TGCAGCGTTGGACAGAACAATGAGCAGTTCTTC
few TRBJ1-4 TRBV14 TRBD1 CASRLPQGAGEKLFF TGTGCCAGCAGGCTTCCCCAGGGGGCCGGTGAAAAACTGTTTTTT
few TRBJ2-1 TRBV29-1 TRBD2 CSVTRGSFYNEQFF TGCAGCGTTACGCGGGGGAGCTTCTACAATGAGCAGTTCTTC
many TRBJ2-1 TRBV2 TRBD1 CATQWTGGHPEQFF TGTGCCACACAATGGACAGGGGGTCATCCTGAGCAGTTCTTC
few TRBJ2-7 TRBV4-1 NA CASSQAATAIYEQYF TGCGCCAGCAGCCAAGCAGCGACAGCCATCTACGAGCAGTACTTC
once TRBJ2-4 TRBV6-2/TRBV6-3 NA CASSTDLGGRRPKNIQYF TGTGCCAGCTCAACCGACCTCGGGGGCCGGCGGCCCAAAAACATTCAGTACTTC
few TRBJ2-3 TRBV30 NA CAWSPGRSTDTQYF TGTGCCTGGAGTCCGGGGCGTAGCACAGATACGCAGTATTTT
few TRBJ2-5 TRBV6-2/TRBV6-3 TRBD2 CASSKLAREYQETQYF TGTGCCAGCAGTAAACTAGCGCGGGAGTACCAAGAGACCCAGTACTTC
few TRBJ2-1 TRBV29-1 NA CSVVRVGVYNEQFF TGCAGCGTCGTCCGGGTAGGGGTTTACAATGAGCAGTTCTTC
NA TRBJ2-2 TRBV7-2 TRBD2 CASSLNRLASGELFF TGTGCCAGCAGCTTAAATCGACTAGCATCCGGGGAGCTGTTTTTT
NA TRBJ2-5 TRBV28 NA CASSPLRGAQYF TGTGCCAGCAGTCCTCTGAGGGGGGCCCAGTACTTC
many TRBJ2-7 TRBV27 TRBD2 CASSSLAGGPVLYEQYF TGTGCCAGCAGTTCACTAGCGGGAGGGCCGGTATTATACGAGCAGTACTTC
NA TRBJ2-1 TRBV5-7 TRBD2 CASSSGPGGPSYNEQFF TGTGCCAGCAGCTCGGGGCCGGGGGGACCCTCCTACAATGAGCAGTTCTTC
NA TRBJ2-2 TRBV9 NA CASSVGGAVGELFF TGTGCCAGCAGCGTAGGAGGGGCCGTCGGGGAGCTGTTTTTT
few TRBJ2-7 TRBV5-4 TRBD2 CASSLPGLAAYEQYF TGTGCCAGCAGCTTACCGGGACTAGCGGCCTACGAGCAGTACTTC
NA TRBJ2-2 TRBV5-1 TRBD1 CASSPRGTGRTGELFF TGCGCCAGCAGCCCCCGGGGGACAGGACGCACCGGGGAGCTGTTTTTT
few TRBJ2-1 TRBV20-1 NA CSARSVTRGNNEQFF TGCAGTGCTAGAAGCGTCACTAGAGGAAACAATGAACAGTTCTTC
few TRBJ2-3 TRBV3-1 TRBD2 CASSQDPPSGPADTQYF TGTGCCAGCAGCCAAGATCCCCCTAGCGGGCCGGCAGATACGCAGTATTTT
few TRBJ2-7 TRBV7-2 TRBD2 CASSWGLAGVYEQYF TGTGCCAGCAGCTGGGGACTAGCGGGGGTCTACGAGCAGTACTTC
once TRBJ2-2 TRBV7-3 NA CANSVDWTNTGELFF TGTGCCAACAGTGTCGACTGGACGAACACCGGGGAGCTGTTTTTT
few TRBJ2-7 TRBV4-3 NA CASSQRLSAIYSYEQYF TGCGCCAGCAGCCAGCGGCTTTCGGCCATTTACTCCTACGAGCAGTACTTC
NA TRBJ2-1 TRBV20-1 TRBD2 CSARELRGRAYNEQFF TGCAGTGCTAGAGAACTTCGGGGGAGGGCCTACAATGAGCAGTTCTTC
many TRBJ2-1 TRBV3-1 TRBD2 CASSRTSGGARDEQFF TGTGCCAGCAGCCGGACTAGCGGGGGGGCCCGCGATGAGCAGTTCTTC
few TRBJ2-5 TRBV6-5 TRBD2 CASSYPGRSSGGRETQYF TGTGCCAGCAGTTACCCGGGGAGGTCTAGCGGGGGACGAGAGACCCAGTACTTC
few TRBJ2-7 TRBV3-1 NA CASSPKYRAYEQYF TGTGCCAGCAGCCCCAAGTACAGGGCTTACGAGCAGTACTTC
NA TRBJ2-2 TRBV29-1 TRBD2 CSVRTSGATGELFF TGCAGCGTCCGGACTAGCGGGGCGACCGGGGAGCTGTTTTTT
NA TRBJ2-1 TRBV5-1 TRBD2 CASSLALAANEQFF TGCGCCAGCAGCTTGGCCCTAGCGGCCAATGAGCAGTTCTTC
few TRBJ1-4 TRBV28 NA CASGPLATELFF TGTGCCAGCGGACCCTTAGCGACAGAACTGTTTTTT
NA TRBJ1-2 TRBV6-5 NA CASSLDTSYGYTF TGTGCCAGCAGTTTGGACACATCCTATGGCTACACCTTC
many TRBJ2-5 TRBV5-6 NA CASTVLGETQYF TGTGCCAGCACAGTCTTGGGAGAGACCCAGTACTTC
NA TRBJ2-7 TRBV28 TRBD1 CASSLSVNSGTGWSYEQYF TGTGCCAGCAGTTTGTCCGTAAATTCTGGGACAGGGTGGTCCTACGAGCAGTACTTC